The clone carrying this T cell receptor (beta chain) showed up just once. Antigen: not known. The assay was immunoSEQ multiplex PCR, and TCRdb's table has in-frame clones only and misses some. The sample has 150,000 or so clones, about 90% seen once; the top ten hold 5% to 6%. This record comes from a study of T cell responses to AZD1222 COVID-19 vaccine. Notes on the study in general: Donors were mostly white British, more females; clonal diversity possibly underestimated. Sampled repertoires all dated from after the peak T cell response.

The V gene's germline CDR1 is SQVTM and CDR2 ANQGSEA. Trimming took 4 bases from V and 4 from J, leaving 10 bases between them. This CDR3 is built from 12 residues. The chain carries TRBV29-1 and TRBJ1-2; D is unresolved. The clonotype originates from an adult in good health. The source material was peripheral blood, sampled on day 0 of MenACWY control vaccination. The CDR3 region has the DNA TGCAGCGTTGGAGACGGCGGCTATGGCTACACCTTC. Residues: CSVGDGGYGYTF.